The clone carrying this TCR beta chain showed up many times. Its target is unknown. What was amplified from RNA transcripts were TCR beta CDR3 regions. A set of HTBI primers served as the primers for a first-round RT-PCR of the TCR CDR3. TCRdb itself ran the multiplex PCR reads through MiXCR, one entry per CDR3 protein. This sample carries hundreds of thousands of distinct CDR3 sequences, 14% to 15% of them seen once, and the ten largest clones take about 4.5%. This sample was included in a study of T cells in Graves' hyperthyroidism and ophthalmopathy. Germline CDR1 SGHTA, CDR2 FQGNSA. J lost 9 bases, V lost 5 bases, and 9 bases had no gene match. The CDR3 spans 15 residues. Notes on the study in general: Prediction of ophthalmopathy progression came a median around 6 months pre-onset.

The TCR sequence derives from a middle-aged woman with Graves' ophthalmopathy. This chain links TRBV7-2 with TRBJ2-7; 14 nucleotides line up with TRBD2. Sequenced material: blood. The CDR3 sequence is CASSVRLAGGPGQYF. The CDR3 coding sequence is TGTGCCAGCAGCGTCCGACTAGCGGGAGGGCCTGGGCAGTACTTC.